These 8 T cell receptor beta chains came from one sample sequenced in a study of radiotherapy plus CTLA-4 blockade in lung cancer. Data came from immunoSEQ multiplex PCR; TCRdb stores just in-frame clones and leaves some out. The sample lists 50,000 to 75,000 clones; roughly 77% were seen once. This material consisted of peripheral blood, taken from a patient treated with radiotherapy plus ipilimumab. The receptors stem from a human donor with non-small cell lung cancer who had a complete response to radiotherapy plus ipilimumab.

This chain joins TRBV25-1 and TRBJ1-2, with D maybe TRBD1 (5 bases). The V end lost 6 bases, the J end lost 2 bases, and 7 bases lay between the germline ends. The CDR3 runs to 12 residues. From germline, CDR1 is MGHDK and CDR2 SYGVNS. The CDR3 is CASSGTNYGYTF. The CDR3 bases are TGTGCCAGCAGCGGGACGAACTATGGCTACACCTTC.

The chain combines TRBV30 with TRBJ2-1; 7 bases map to TRBD2. V lost 4 bases and J lost 7; bases outside the gene matches: 10. The germline CDR1 and CDR2 sequences are GTSNPN and SVGIG (reference sequence). There are 14 residues in the CDR3. CDR3 in DNA: TGTGCCTGGACCGGACTAGTCTACACGAATGAGCAGTTCTTC. Translating it yields CAWTGLVYTNEQFF.

V and J are TRBV5-1 and TRBJ2-1; 8 bases align to TRBD1. The CDR3 consists of 15 residues. The V gene end was trimmed by 5 bases and the J gene end by 10 bases; junction bases not matched to a gene: 14. In germline, CDR1 is SGHRS, CDR2 YFSETQ. In DNA, the CDR3 is TGCGCCAGCAGACCCCTAGGACAGGGCGGCAAAGAGCAGTTCTTC. It encodes CASRPLGQGGKEQFF.

The chain recombines TRBV29-1 with TRBJ1-5, with D tentatively TRBD1 (6 bases). The V and J ends lost 6 bases and 4 bases respectively, with 13 bases between them. The germline V gene encodes CDR1 SQVTM and CDR2 ANQGSEA. This CDR3 is built from 13 residues. CDR3 nucleotide sequence: TGCAGCGTGCGGCGGGGGCAAAATCAGCCCCAGCATTTT. It is translated as CSVRRGQNQPQHF.

V is TRBV28 and J is TRBJ2-7, with D perhaps matching TRBD1 (6 bases). The CDR3 runs 12 residues. The germline V gene encodes CDR1 MDHEN and CDR2 SYDVKM. Trimming removed 6 bases at V and 3 bases at J, with 9 bases between. CDR3 nucleotide sequence: TGTGCCAGCAGAAACAGGGTCTACGAGCAGTACGTC. This encodes CASRNRVYEQYV.

This chain connects TRBV7-2 to TRBJ2-3; D remains ambiguous. Germline V lookup: CDR1 SGHTA, CDR2 FQGNSA. The germline V and J ends were trimmed by 2 bases and 0 bases, with 12 bases remaining between them. There are 16 residues in the CDR3. CDR3 loop: CASSLMGTSSTDTQYF. CDR3 nucleotide sequence: TGTGCCAGCAGCTTAATGGGCACCTCTAGCACAGATACGCAGTATTTT. Drawing the rest from reference TRBV7-2 and TRBJ2-3, the complete variable domain is GAGVSQSPSNKVTEKGKDVELRCDPISGHTALYWYRQSLGQGLEFLIYFQGNSAPDKSGLPSDRFSAERTGGSVSTLTIQRTQQEDSAVYLCASSLMGTSSTDTQYFGPGTRLTVL.

The chain uses TRBV7-2 and TRBJ2-1, with a tentative D call TRBD2 (6 bases). Germline loops: CDR1 SGHTA, CDR2 FQGNSA. The CDR3 runs 14 residues. The V gene lost 5 bases and the J gene lost 3 bases, with 11 bases spanning the gap. The CDR3 spells CASSLLTSYNEQFF. CDR3 DNA sequence: TGTGCCAGCAGCCTGCTGACTAGCTACAATGAGCAGTTCTTC.

The chain is built from TRBV7-2 and TRBJ1-1; maybe TRBD1 (5 bases). Germline V gene data show CDR1 as SGHTA and CDR2 as FQGNSA. V dropped 2 bases and J dropped 7 bases, with 17 bases sitting between them. This CDR3 has 15 residues. This CDR3 reads CASSLKRWRGNEAFF. CDR3 nucleotides: TGTGCCAGCAGCTTAAAAAGGTGGAGGGGAAATGAAGCTTTCTTT.